The 14 T cell receptor beta chains given below trace back to one sample, sequenced in a study of low-dose radiotherapy and immunotherapy resistance in tumors. Time point here: after trial treatment. Treatment indicated: LDRT plus nivolumab, ipilimumab, low-dose cyclophosphamide and aspirin (RACIN trial). TCRs underwent 15 to 20 PCR cycles of amplification with a constant-region primer and V-primer adapter. TCRdb passed the reads through MiXCR, listing each CDR3 protein once. The sample includes under 60,000 distinct CDR3 sequences, around 33% seen only once; the top ten take approximately 7.6%. Source: PBMCs, taken after low-dose radiotherapy plus immunotherapy. The receptors here all came from a male donor with rectosigmoid adenocarcinoma.

This clonotype was seen a few times. V usage is TRBV27 and J usage is TRBJ1-2; 7 nucleotides align to TRBD1. The CDR3 spans 14 residues. V shed 6 bases, J shed 7 bases, and the junction held 11 bases outside the gene matches. CDR1 MNHEY and CDR2 SMNVEV come from the germline V gene (reference sequence). The CDR3 loop reads CASRIQGRESGYTF. DNA of the CDR3: TGTGCCAGCAGGATACAGGGGCGGGAGTCTGGCTACACCTTC.

To note about this clonotype: A far more abundant clone sits one base away, making this likely a read error. The chain employs TRBV28 and TRBJ2-1; 10 nucleotides line up with TRBD1. J gave up 13 bases and V 6 bases, and 12 bases lay outside the gene matches. This CDR3 region has 14 residues. Germline values: CDR1 MDHEN, CDR2 SYDVKM. In nucleotides, the CDR3 is TGTGCCAGCAGGCGACAGGGGGCAGGAGAGACCCAGTTCTTC. It is translated as CASRRQGAGETQFF.

This chain uses TRBV19 with TRBJ2-3; unclear D gene. This CDR3 spans 15 amino acids. The germline V and J ends were trimmed by 0 bases and 6 bases, with 13 bases remaining between them. Germline-derived CDR1 and CDR2 are LNHDA and SQIVND (reference sequence). The DNA of the CDR3 is TGTGCCAGTAGTATAGACCGCCGTGCGGTGGATACGCAGTATTTT. Translation gives CASSIDRRAVDTQYF.

The chain couples TRBV4-2 to TRBJ2-7; 7 nucleotides agree with TRBD1. CDR1 LGHNA and CDR2 YNFKEQ come from the germline V gene. This CDR3 has 14 residues. J gave up 2 bases and V 4 bases, and 5 bases lay outside the gene matches. CDR3 sequence (DNA): TGTGCCAGCAGCCCCCGGACAGGTGCCTACGAGCAGTACTTC. Protein product: CASSPRTGAYEQYF.

The rearrangement links TRBV7-8 to TRBJ2-2, with TRBD1 matching 8 bases. Germline CDR1 and CDR2: SGHVS and FQNEAQ. This CDR3 has 17 residues. The V segment lost 1 base and the J segment 4 bases; nucleotides outside the gene matches: 8. The CDR3 loop reads CASSLGVTGAGTGELFF. Here the CDR3 DNA reads TGTGCCAGCAGCTTAGGGGTGACAGGGGCTGGCACCGGGGAGCTGTTTTTT.

The chain has TRBV29-1 and TRBJ2-7; 8 nucleotides line up with TRBD1. V lost 1 base and J lost 2; bases outside the gene matches: 4. Germline-derived CDR1 and CDR2 are SQVTM and ANQGSEA. The CDR3 sequence is 14 residues long. The CDR3 bases are TGCAGCGTTGAAGCGGGACAGGTGACCTACGAGCAGTACTTC. Protein: CSVEAGQVTYEQYF.

The V gene is TRBV5-6, the J gene TRBJ2-3; the D gene is possibly TRBD2 (6 bases). The CDR3 totals 16 residues. The V gene's germline CDR1 is SGHDT and CDR2 YYEEEE. V was cut by 0 bases and J by 1 base, with 12 bases left in between. The CDR3 nucleotides read TGTGCCAGCAGCTTGGTAGCGGCTAGCGGCACAGATACGCAGTATTTT. Translating gives CASSLVAASGTDTQYF.

This clonotype was detected ten times or more. The chain employs TRBV12-3 or TRBV12-4 and TRBJ2-1; the match to TRBD2 covers 9 bases. Trimming removed 6 bases from V and 2 bases from J; junction bases left unmatched: 5. The length of the CDR3 is 15 residues. The CDR3 sequence is CASSPGLAPYNEQFF. The CDR3 DNA follows: TGTGCCAGCAGCCCGGGACTAGCCCCCTACAATGAGCAGTTCTTC.

J is TRBJ2-3 and V is TRBV2; a weak D match, TRBD2 (6 bases). Looked up from germline, CDR1 is SNHLY and CDR2 is FYNNEI. The CDR3 contains 13 residues. Trimming cost V 7 bases and J 0 bases, with 8 bases left between them. The CDR3 DNA reads as TGTGCCAGCAACCGGGAGAGCACAGATACGCAGTATTTT. Protein: CASNRESTDTQYF. Based on the CDR3 plus reference TRBV2 and TRBJ2-3, the full variable domain is EPEVTQTPSHQVTQMGQEVILRCVPISNHLYFYWYRQILGQKVEFLVSFYNNEISEKSEIFDDQFSVERPDGSNFTLKIRSTKLEDSAMYFCASNRESTDTQYFGPGTRLTVL.

This clonotype is a singleton in its sample. A much more abundant neighbour one base away suggests this may be a read error. Here the CDR3 DNA reads TGTGTCAGCAGCCGAACGACCCCCGAGGCTCTGACAGATACGCAGTATTTT. It specifies CVSSRTTPEALTDTQYF. The J gene is TRBJ2-3, the V gene TRBV5-5, with unresolved D. This CDR3 has 17 amino acids. Germline CDR1 is SGHKS and CDR2 is YYEKEE (reference sequence).

V and J are TRBV6-6 and TRBJ1-1; TRBD1 agrees at 8 bases. The CDR3 totals 14 residues. The V gene end was trimmed by 2 bases and the J gene end by 6 bases; junction bases not matched to a gene: 5. Germline assignment: CDR1 MNHNY and CDR2 SVGAGI (reference sequence). Written as DNA, the CDR3 is TGTGCCAGCAGTTACGACAGGGGCGGATCTGAAGCTTTCTTT. It specifies CASSYDRGGSEAFF.

The rearrangement joins TRBV20-1 to TRBJ2-1; D possibly corresponds to TRBD2 (6 bases). Trimming stripped 3 bases from V and 7 bases from J, with 10 bases between. Germline-derived CDR1 and CDR2 are DFQATT and SNEGSKA (reference sequence). The CDR3 sequence is 12 residues long. The chain's CDR3 is CSASLARNEQFF. The CDR3, as DNA: TGCAGTGCTAGCCTAGCGAGGAATGAGCAGTTCTTC.

This clonotype showed up many times. The chain employs TRBV6-6 and TRBJ2-5; no firm D call. CDR1 is MNHNY and CDR2 is SVGAGI in the germline V gene (reference sequence). V was trimmed by 11 bases and J by 5 bases, leaving 18 bases between them. The CDR3 sequence is 13 residues long. The CDR3 reads CASKSDRWETQYF. The CDR3 coding sequence is TGTGCCTCCAAATCGGACCGGTGGGAGACCCAGTACTTC.

This clonotype showed up many times. V usage is TRBV6-2 or TRBV6-3 and J usage is TRBJ1-1, with D unclear. V lost 7 bases and J lost 1, with 16 bases in between. The length of the CDR3 is 15 residues. Germline V lookup: CDR1 MNHEY, CDR2 SVGEGT. Here the CDR3 reads CASTPERLPNTEAFF. CDR3 nucleotides: TGTGCCAGCACCCCCGAGAGGTTACCGAACACTGAAGCTTTCTTT.